The 6 T cell receptor beta chains given below trace back to one sample, sequenced in a study of CD8 T cells in ankylosing spondylitis. TCRdb used MiXCR to reprocess the 5' RACE reads, holding one entry per CDR3 protein. The table lists roughly 280,000 distinct CDR3 sequences, roughly 20% of them singletons, with 7.5% to 9.5% in the top ten. The sequencing sample was made of blood, either unsorted or a sorted T cell fraction (not recorded which). All receptors come from a male donor with ankylosing spondylitis or in good health (not recorded which).

The chain has TRBV2 and TRBJ2-2; D might be TRBD1 (5 bases). Germline values: CDR1 SNHLY, CDR2 FYNNEI. Trimming removed 3 bases at V and 5 bases at J, with 13 bases between. This CDR3 is 15 amino acids long. CDR3: CASSETETRTGELFF. The CDR3 nucleotides read TGTGCCAGCAGTGAGACAGAGACGAGGACCGGGGAGCTGTTTTTT.

This clonotype was found a few times. This chain connects TRBV15 to TRBJ1-1; tentatively, D is TRBD1 (5 bases). CDR1 and CDR2 from the germline V gene are LNHNV and YYDKDF (reference sequence). Trimming cost V 1 base and J 6 bases, with 15 bases left between them. CDR3 length: 15 residues. The CDR3 sequence: CATSRATRAIAEAFF. For the CDR3, the DNA is TGTGCCACCAGCAGAGCAACCAGGGCTATCGCTGAAGCTTTCTTT.

The CDR3 DNA is TGTGCCATCAGCGAACTAGGACCTCCGTACGGGCAGTACGTC. Its protein product is CAISELGPPYGQYV. The V gene is TRBV10-3, the J gene TRBJ2-7; possible D gene TRBD2, 5 bases. This CDR3 has 14 amino acids. CDR1 ENHRY and CDR2 SYGVKD come from the germline V gene.

V gene TRBV20-1 combines with J gene TRBJ2-1, with D unresolved. This CDR3 region has 15 residues. Germline V gene sequence: CDR1 DFQATT, CDR2 SNEGSKA (reference sequence). Trimming stripped 6 bases from V and 5 bases from J, with 20 bases between. CDR3 bases: TGCAGTGCCAATCTCGGCGGATCCTGGGACAATGAGCAGTTCTTC. This codes for CSANLGGSWDNEQFF.

This clonotype has just a few counts. The chain is built from TRBV9 and TRBJ1-1; D remains ambiguous. The V end was cut by 0 bases, the J end by 1 base, with 7 bases between. CDR1 SGDLS and CDR2 YYNGEE come from the germline V gene. This CDR3 region has 14 residues. This CDR3 reads CASSVGATNTEAFF. In DNA, the CDR3 is TGTGCCAGCAGCGTAGGGGCGACGAACACTGAAGCTTTCTTT.

This chain connects TRBV12-3 or TRBV12-4 to TRBJ2-5, with 7 bases aligning to TRBD2. This CDR3 is 15 amino acids long. V dropped 1 base and J dropped 5; count of bases not matched to a gene: 7. This CDR3 reads CASSLGAGLRETQYF. The CDR3, as DNA: TGTGCCAGCAGTTTAGGAGCGGGGCTTCGGGAGACCCAGTACTTC.